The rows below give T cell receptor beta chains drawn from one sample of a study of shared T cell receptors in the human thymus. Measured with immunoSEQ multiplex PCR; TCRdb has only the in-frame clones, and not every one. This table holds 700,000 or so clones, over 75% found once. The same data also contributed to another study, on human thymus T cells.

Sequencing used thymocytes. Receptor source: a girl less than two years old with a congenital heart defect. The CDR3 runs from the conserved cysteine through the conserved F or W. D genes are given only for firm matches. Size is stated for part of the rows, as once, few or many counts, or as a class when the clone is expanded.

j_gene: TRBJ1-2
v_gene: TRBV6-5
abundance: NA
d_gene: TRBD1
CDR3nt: TGTGCCAGCAGCCCCTCCGACAGGGTGGGAGGCTACACCTTC
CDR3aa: CASSPSDRVGGYTF

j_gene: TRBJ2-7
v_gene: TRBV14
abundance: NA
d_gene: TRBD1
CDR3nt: TGTGCCAGCAGCCCGGACAGGGCCCCCTACGAGCAGTACTTC
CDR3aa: CASSPDRAPYEQYF

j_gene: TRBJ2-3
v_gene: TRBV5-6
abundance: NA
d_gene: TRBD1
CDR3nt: TGTGCCAGCAGCCAGGACAGGGTGGAAGGCTGTACGCAGTATTTT
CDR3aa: CASSQDRVEGCTQYF

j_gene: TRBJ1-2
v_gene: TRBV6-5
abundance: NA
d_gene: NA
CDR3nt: TGTGCCAGCAGTTACTCGGAGGGGCCGCGTTATGGCTACACCTTC
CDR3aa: CASSYSEGPRYGYTF

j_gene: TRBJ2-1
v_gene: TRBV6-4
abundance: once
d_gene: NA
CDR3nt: TGTGCCAGCAGACCCTTTGCCGCCAGCTCCTACAATGAGCAGTTCTTC
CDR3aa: CASRPFAASSYNEQFF

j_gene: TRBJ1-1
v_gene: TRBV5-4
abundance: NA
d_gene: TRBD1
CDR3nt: TGTGCCAGCAGCAGCCCGGGACAGGGGGCTTTCTTT
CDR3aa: CASSSPGQGAFF

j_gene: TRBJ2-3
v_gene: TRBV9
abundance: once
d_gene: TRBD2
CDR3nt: TGTGCCAGCAGCGCAACTAGCGGGGCTAGCACAGATACGCAGTATTTT
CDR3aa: CASSATSGASTDTQYF

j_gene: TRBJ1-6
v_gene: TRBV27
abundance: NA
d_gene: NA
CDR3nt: TGTGCCAGCAGACAGGGAGATAATTCACCCCTCCACTTT
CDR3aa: CASRQGDNSPLHF

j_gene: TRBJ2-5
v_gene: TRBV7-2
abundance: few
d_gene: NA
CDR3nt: TGTGCCAGCAGATCAACGCGGGACAGAGAGACCCAGTACTTC
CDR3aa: CASRSTRDRETQYF

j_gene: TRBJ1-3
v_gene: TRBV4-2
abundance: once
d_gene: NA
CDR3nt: TGTGCCAGCAGCCAGGAGAAGGATTCTGGAAACACCATATATTTT
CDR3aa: CASSQEKDSGNTIYF

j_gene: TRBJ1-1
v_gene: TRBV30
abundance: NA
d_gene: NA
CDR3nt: TGTGCCTGGAGTGTAGAGCTTCTTGAAGCTTTCTTT
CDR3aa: CAWSVELLEAFF

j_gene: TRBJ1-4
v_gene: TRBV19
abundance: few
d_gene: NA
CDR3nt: TGTGCCAGTAGTATTTCCATTAATGAAAAACTGTTTTTT
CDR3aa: CASSISINEKLFF

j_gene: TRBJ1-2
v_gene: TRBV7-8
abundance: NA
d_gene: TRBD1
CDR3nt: TGTGCCAGCAGCTTAGGGGGACAGGGGCGCCCTGGCTACACCTTC
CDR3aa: CASSLGGQGRPGYTF

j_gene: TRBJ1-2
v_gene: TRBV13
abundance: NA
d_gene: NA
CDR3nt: TGTGCCAGCAGCCCCCGGTCGGAGCCTGAAGGCTACACCTTC
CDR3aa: CASSPRSEPEGYTF

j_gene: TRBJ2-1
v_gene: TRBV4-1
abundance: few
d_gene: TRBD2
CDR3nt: TGCGCCAGCAGCCAAGCGCGGGGGGCCGACTCCTACAATGAGCAGTTCTTC
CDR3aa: CASSQARGADSYNEQFF

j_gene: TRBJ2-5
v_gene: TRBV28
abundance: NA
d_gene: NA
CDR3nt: TGTGCCAGCAGATCCGACAGGTACCAAGAGACCCAGTACTTC
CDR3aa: CASRSDRYQETQYF

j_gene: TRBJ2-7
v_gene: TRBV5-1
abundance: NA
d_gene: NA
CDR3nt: TGCGCCAGCAGATCAGGCTCCAGCTCCTACGAGCAGTACTTC
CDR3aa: CASRSGSSSYEQYF

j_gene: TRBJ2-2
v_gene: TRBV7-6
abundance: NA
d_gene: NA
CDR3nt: TGTGCCAGCAGCGCGGGTTGGAACACCGGGGAGCTGTTTTTT
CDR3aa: CASSAGWNTGELFF

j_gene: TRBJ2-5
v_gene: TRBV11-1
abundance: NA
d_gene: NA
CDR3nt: TGTGCCAGCAGCCCTTTGGCAGGATCGGAGACCCAGTACTTC
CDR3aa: CASSPLAGSETQYF

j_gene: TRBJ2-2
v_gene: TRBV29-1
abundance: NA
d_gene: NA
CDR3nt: TGCAGCGTTGATGAACGGGGGACCAATAGGACCGGGGAGCTGTTTTTT
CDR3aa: CSVDERGTNRTGELFF

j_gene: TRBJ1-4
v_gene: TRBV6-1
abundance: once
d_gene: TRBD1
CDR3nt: TGTGCCAGCAGTGGATCTGGACAGGGGAATGAAAAACTGTTTTTT
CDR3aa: CASSGSGQGNEKLFF

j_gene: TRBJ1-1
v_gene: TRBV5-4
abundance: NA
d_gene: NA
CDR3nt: TGTGCCAGCAGCTTGCATGGGGCTGTGGGATCTGAAGCTTTCTTT
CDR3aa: CASSLHGAVGSEAFF

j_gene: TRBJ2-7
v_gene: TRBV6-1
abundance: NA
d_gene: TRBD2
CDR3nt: TGTGCCAGCAGTTTCTGGACTAGCGGGACCTACGAGCAGTACTTC
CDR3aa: CASSFWTSGTYEQYF

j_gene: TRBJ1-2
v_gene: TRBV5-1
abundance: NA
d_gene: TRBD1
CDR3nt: TGCGCCAGCAGCTCGGGGGACAGCCGAGAGGATGGCTACACCTTC
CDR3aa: CASSSGDSREDGYTF

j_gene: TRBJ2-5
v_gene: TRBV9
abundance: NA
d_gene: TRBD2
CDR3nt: TGTGCCAGCAGCGCGACCGAGCGGGACCCCCAAGAGACCCAGTACTTC
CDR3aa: CASSATERDPQETQYF

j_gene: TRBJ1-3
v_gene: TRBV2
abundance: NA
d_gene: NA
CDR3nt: TGTGCCAGCAGTGAAGGGGGCTCCATATATTTT
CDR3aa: CASSEGGSIYF

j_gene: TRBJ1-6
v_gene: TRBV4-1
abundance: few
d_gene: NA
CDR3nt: TGCGCCAGCAGCCAGACTTACAGGAGCTATAATTCACCCCTCCACTTT
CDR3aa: CASSQTYRSYNSPLHF

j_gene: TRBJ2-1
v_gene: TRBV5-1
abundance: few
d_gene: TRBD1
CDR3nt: TGCGCCAGCAGCGACAGGGTCGGGGCATTGTCGCGGTTCTTC
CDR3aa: CASSDRVGALSRFF

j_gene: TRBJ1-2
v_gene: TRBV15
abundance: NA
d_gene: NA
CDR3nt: TGTGCCACCAGCATTTATGTTGGGGCAGGTTTGTTTGGTAACTATGGCTACACCTTC
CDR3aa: CATSIYVGAGLFGNYGYTF

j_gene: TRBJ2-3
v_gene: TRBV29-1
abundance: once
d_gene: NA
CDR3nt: TGCAGCGTTGATCTATCGCTGAGCACAGATACGCAGTATTTT
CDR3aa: CSVDLSLSTDTQYF

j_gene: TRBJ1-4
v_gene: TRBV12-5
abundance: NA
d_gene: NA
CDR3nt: TGTGCTAGTGGTTCCCCCACAGGGTACGCTAATGAAAAACTGTTTTTT
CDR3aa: CASGSPTGYANEKLFF

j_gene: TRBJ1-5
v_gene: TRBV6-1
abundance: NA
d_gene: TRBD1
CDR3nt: TGTGCCAGCAGTGAAACAGGGGGAAGTCAGCCCCAGCATTTT
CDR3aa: CASSETGGSQPQHF

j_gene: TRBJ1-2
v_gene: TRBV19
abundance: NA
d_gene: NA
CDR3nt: TGTGCCAGTAGACTCCGCAGATATACCGACAGGCGCCCCTATGGCTACACCTTC
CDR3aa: CASRLRRYTDRRPYGYTF

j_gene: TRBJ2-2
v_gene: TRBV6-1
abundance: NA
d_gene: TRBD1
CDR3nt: TGTGCCAGCAGTGAAAGGTCCACAGGGGGCTCCGGGGAGCTGTTTTTT
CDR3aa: CASSERSTGGSGELFF

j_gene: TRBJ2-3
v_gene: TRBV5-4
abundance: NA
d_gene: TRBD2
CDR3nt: TGTGCCAGCAGCTTGGTCCCGGGGACTAGGCGCACAGATACGCAGTATTTT
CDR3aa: CASSLVPGTRRTDTQYF

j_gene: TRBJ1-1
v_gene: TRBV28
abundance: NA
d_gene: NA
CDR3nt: TGTGCCAGCAGCACCAGGATCGGAGCTTTCTTT
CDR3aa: CASSTRIGAFF

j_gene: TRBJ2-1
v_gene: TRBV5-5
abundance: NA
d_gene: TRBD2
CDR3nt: TGTGCCAGCAGCTTGGTTATCGGGGGGGGTGTTGGCAATGAGCAGTTCTTC
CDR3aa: CASSLVIGGGVGNEQFF

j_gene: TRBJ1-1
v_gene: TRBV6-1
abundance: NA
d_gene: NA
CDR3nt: TGTGCCAGCCAGGGCACTGAAGCTTTCTTT
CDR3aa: CASQGTEAFF

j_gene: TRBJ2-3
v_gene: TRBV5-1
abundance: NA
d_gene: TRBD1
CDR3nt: TGCGCCAGCAGCCCGCTGGACAGGGGGTATACAGATACGCAGTATTTT
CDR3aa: CASSPLDRGYTDTQYF

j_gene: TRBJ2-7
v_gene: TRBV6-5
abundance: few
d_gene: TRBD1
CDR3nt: TGTGCCAGCAGAGGACAGGGCAAGTTCTACGAGCAGTACTTC
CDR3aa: CASRGQGKFYEQYF

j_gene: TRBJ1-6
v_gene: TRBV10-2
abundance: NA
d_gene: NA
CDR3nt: TGCGCCAGCCGCCCACAGGCCGTTCATAATTCACCCCTCCACTTT
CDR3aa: CASRPQAVHNSPLHF

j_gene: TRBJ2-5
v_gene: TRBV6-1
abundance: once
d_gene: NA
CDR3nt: TGTGCCAGCAGTGAAGCCCACAGGGTCTGTGGGGAGACCCAGTACTTC
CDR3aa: CASSEAHRVCGETQYF

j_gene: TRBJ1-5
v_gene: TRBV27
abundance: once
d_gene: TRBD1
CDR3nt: TGTGCCAAGGATACAGGGGAACCGGGCAAGGGCAATCAGCCCCAGCATTTT
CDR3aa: CAKDTGEPGKGNQPQHF

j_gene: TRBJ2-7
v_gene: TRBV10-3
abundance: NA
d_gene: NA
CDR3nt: TGTGCCATCAGTGAAGGTATCGGGGTTAGATTGCCCTACGAGCAGTACTTC
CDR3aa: CAISEGIGVRLPYEQYF

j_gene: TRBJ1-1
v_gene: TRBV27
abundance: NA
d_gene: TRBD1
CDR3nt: TGTGCCAGCAGACCGCCAAAACCGGGACAGGGAATCGGAACTGAAGCTTTCTTT
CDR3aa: CASRPPKPGQGIGTEAFF

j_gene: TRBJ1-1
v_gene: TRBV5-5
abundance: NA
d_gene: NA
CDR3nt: TGTGCCAGCAGCTCCGCCCCTGAGGGTAACACTGAAGCTTTCTTT
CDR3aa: CASSSAPEGNTEAFF

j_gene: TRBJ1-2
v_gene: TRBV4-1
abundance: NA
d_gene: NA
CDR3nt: TGCGCCAGCAGCCCCCACGACAGGAACGGCTACACCTTC
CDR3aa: CASSPHDRNGYTF